This is a list of T cell receptor beta chains from one sample in a study of beta chain features in type 1 diabetes. Assay: immunoSEQ multiplex PCR; the TCRdb copy retains only in-frame clones and omits some. The sample includes 900,000 or so clones, 15% to 20% of them seen just once. The sequencing input was naive CD4+ T cells from blood. The receptor set was obtained from a woman between 18 and 30 years old in good health. The CDR3 runs from the conserved cysteine through the conserved F or W. A D gene is named only where the DNA matches it firmly. Size is stated for part of the rows, as once, few or many counts, or as a class when the clone is expanded.

12	.	TRBV7-2	.	TRBJ1-2	CASNHGGYGYTF	TGTGCCAGCAACCACGGGGGCTATGGCTACACCTTC
13	few	TRBV18	.	TRBJ2-7	CASSPDPSYEQYF	TGTGCCAGCTCACCAGATCCTAGTTACGAGCAGTACTTC
15	.	TRBV9	.	TRBJ2-3	CASSVGVIGGDTQYF	TGTGCCAGCAGCGTTGGAGTGATAGGGGGAGATACGCAGTATTTT
16	.	TRBV19	.	TRBJ2-7	CAARQDDIQENYEQYF	TGTGCCGCTAGGCAGGATGATATACAGGAGAATTACGAGCAGTACTTC
19	.	TRBV28	TRBD1	TRBJ1-5	CASRYHPIGTVYSNQPQHF	TGTGCCAGCAGATACCACCCCATCGGGACAGTTTATAGCAATCAGCCCCAGCATTTT
14	.	TRBV5-6	TRBD2	TRBJ2-7	CASTGLAGTYEQYF	TGTGCCAGCACTGGGCTAGCGGGAACCTACGAGCAGTACTTC
13	.	TRBV5-6	TRBD1	TRBJ2-5	CASRLTGGETQYF	TGTGCCAGCAGACTGACAGGGGGCGAGACCCAGTACTTC
15	many	TRBV10-3	.	TRBJ2-6	CAISLREPGANVLTF	TGTGCCATCAGTCTCAGGGAACCCGGGGCCAACGTCCTGACTTTC
17	.	TRBV10-3	TRBD2	TRBJ2-3	CAISGLGTSGRTDTQYF	TGTGCCATCAGTGGGCTCGGGACTAGCGGGAGGACAGATACGCAGTATTTT
13	few	TRBV7-9	.	TRBJ2-3	CASSLGWTDTQYF	TGTGCCAGCAGCTTAGGTTGGACAGATACGCAGTATTTT
16	.	TRBV11-2	TRBD2	TRBJ2-5	CASSLVSGGPGETQYF	TGTGCCAGCAGCTTAGTATCGGGAGGGCCGGGGGAGACCCAGTACTTC
16	few	TRBV11-2	TRBD2	TRBJ2-1	CASSLGGGLTRRVQFF	TGTGCCAGCAGCTTAGGGGGGGGTTTGACCCGGAGGGTGCAGTTCTTC
17	.	TRBV18	.	TRBJ2-1	CASSPPGGAGPYNEQFF	TGTGCCAGCTCACCACCGGGGGGAGCGGGCCCCTACAATGAGCAGTTCTTC
14	.	TRBV9	TRBD1	TRBJ1-4	CASSVGQGGEKLFF	TGTGCCAGCAGCGTCGGACAGGGAGGTGAAAAACTGTTTTTT
14	.	TRBV2	.	TRBJ2-7	CASRFGQASGEQYF	TGTGCCAGCAGGTTTGGTCAGGCAAGCGGCGAGCAGTACTTC
15	.	TRBV19	.	TRBJ1-4	CASRGGASNNEKLFF	TGTGCCAGTAGAGGAGGGGCCTCAAATAATGAAAAACTGTTTTTT
13	few	TRBV4-1	.	TRBJ2-5	CASSQGFKETQYF	TGCGCCAGCAGCCAAGGATTCAAAGAGACCCAGTACTTC
13	.	TRBV13	.	TRBJ2-2	CASSLEGGGELFF	TGTGCCAGCAGCTTAGAAGGAGGCGGGGAGCTGTTTTTT
14	few	TRBV29-1	.	TRBJ1-1	CSVAGTLRGTEAFF	TGCAGCGTCGCCGGGACCCTCAGAGGCACTGAAGCTTTCTTT
16	.	TRBV9	.	TRBJ2-1	CASSVGYSSSYNEQFF	TGTGCCAGCAGCGTAGGGTACAGTAGCTCCTACAATGAGCAGTTCTTC
13	few	TRBV28	.	TRBJ2-7	CASSLSQTYEQYF	TGTGCCAGCAGTTTATCACAGACCTACGAGCAGTACTTC
16	few	TRBV4-2	.	TRBJ1-4	CASSPSGQGKNEKLFF	TGTGCCAGCAGCCCTTCAGGGCAGGGGAAGAATGAAAAACTGTTTTTT
15	.	TRBV5-4	TRBD2	TRBJ2-1	CASSLGGRSYNEQFF	TGTGCCAGCAGCTTGGGCGGGAGATCCTACAATGAGCAGTTCTTC
17	.	TRBV9	.	TRBJ1-2	CASSVASQTGFRSSYTF	TGTGCCAGCAGCGTAGCTTCCCAAACCGGGTTCCGGAGTAGCTACACCTTC
13	few	TRBV6-1	.	TRBJ2-2	CASSPTWFGELFF	TGTGCCAGCAGCCCCACTTGGTTCGGGGAGCTGTTTTTT
14	.	TRBV28	TRBD2	TRBJ2-7	CASSPLGGAYEQYF	TGTGCCAGCAGTCCCCTGGGGGGGGCCTACGAGCAGTACTTC
14	few	TRBV6-5	TRBD2	TRBJ2-1	CASSLAGNVGEQFF	TGTGCCAGCAGTCTAGCGGGAAATGTGGGTGAGCAGTTCTTC
17	few	TRBV7-8	.	TRBJ2-2	CASSSRLEPANTGELFF	TGTGCCAGCAGCTCCCGACTAGAACCTGCGAACACCGGGGAGCTGTTTTTT
14	few	TRBV4-1	.	TRBJ1-1	CASSLGPLNTEAFF	TGCGCCAGCAGCCTCGGACCCTTGAACACTGAAGCTTTCTTT
13	.	TRBV28	.	TRBJ1-1	CASSSGVNTEAFF	TGTGCCAGCAGTTCAGGGGTAAACACTGAAGCTTTCTTT
15	.	TRBV5-4	.	TRBJ2-1	CASSQVPSSYNEQFF	TGTGCCAGCAGCCAAGTCCCGAGCTCCTACAATGAGCAGTTCTTC
13	.	TRBV19	.	TRBJ1-5	CASSSQGNQPQHF	TGTGCCAGTAGTTCACAGGGCAATCAGCCCCAGCATTTT
17	.	TRBV4-2	.	TRBJ2-5	CASSQRRGGRYQETQYF	TGTGCCAGCAGCCAGAGGAGGGGCGGGCGATACCAAGAGACCCAGTACTTC
14	few	TRBV29-1	.	TRBJ2-3	CSVDQRVGTDTQYF	TGCAGCGTTGACCAGAGGGTTGGGACAGATACGCAGTATTTT
17	few	TRBV4-3	TRBD2	TRBJ2-1	CASSQEVSGRQYNEQFF	TGCGCCAGCAGCCAAGAGGTTAGCGGGAGGCAATACAATGAGCAGTTCTTC
15	.	TRBV5-1	.	TRBJ1-1	CASSLVTTRNTEAFF	TGCGCCAGCAGCTTAGTGACAACCAGGAACACTGAAGCTTTCTTT
12	few	TRBV28	.	TRBJ1-2	CASSTGHYGYTF	TGTGCCAGCAGTACGGGGCATTATGGCTACACCTTC
15	.	TRBV19	TRBD1	TRBJ1-2	CASSIRQGLGRGYTF	TGTGCCAGTAGTATACGACAGGGACTGGGTCGTGGCTACACCTTC
15	.	TRBV5-1	.	TRBJ2-4	CASSPQGNGKNIQYF	TGCGCCAGCAGCCCCCAGGGGAACGGCAAAAACATTCAGTACTTC
15	few	TRBV19	.	TRBJ2-6	CASKNAKAGANVLTF	TGTGCCAGTAAGAATGCCAAGGCTGGGGCCAACGTCCTGACTTTC
13	.	TRBV11-2	.	TRBJ1-1	CASSQDPTRSTFF	TGCGCCAGCAGCCAAGACCCGACCCGTTCGACGTTCTTT
15	.	TRBV6-1	.	TRBJ2-5	CASSEAPRGQETQYF	TGTGCCAGCAGTGAAGCACCGCGGGGCCAAGAGACCCAGTACTTC